A selection of T cell receptor beta chains follows, all from one sample in a study of T cells in Graves' hyperthyroidism and ophthalmopathy. TCRdb reprocessed the multiplex PCR reads via MiXCR and lists one record per CDR3 protein. Of 220,000 or so distinct CDR3 sequences in the sample, around 17% were seen once. Sequenced sample: blood. These receptor sequences come from a woman between 18 and 29 years old with Graves' ophthalmopathy. CDR3s include the opening cysteine and the closing phenylalanine or tryptophan. Each record gives: V gene, D gene, clone size, J gene, CDR3 protein, CDR3 DNA. The D gene is left open where the match is weak. The size field is filled for only some rows; it gives once, few, many or a size class.

TRBV11-3	.	many	TRBJ1-1	CASSLARTGAFF	TGTGCCAGCAGCTTAGCCCGGACCGGTGCTTTCTTT
TRBV6-6	.	many	TRBJ2-3	CASSYLSSAPPGDTQYF	TGTGCCAGCAGTTACTTGTCTAGCGCGCCCCCGGGGGATACGCAGTATTTT
TRBV6-5	TRBD1	many	TRBJ2-5	CASSYGTGFQETQYF	TGTGCCAGCAGTTACGGGACAGGGTTTCAGGAGACCCAGTACTTC
TRBV19	.	few	TRBJ2-4	CASSTMDSLNIQYF	TGTGCCAGTAGTACGATGGACAGCTTAAACATTCAGTACTTC
TRBV5-1	.	many	TRBJ1-1	CASSLLQGPNTEAFF	TGCGCCAGCAGCTTGCTCCAGGGACCGAACACTGAAGCTTTCTTT
TRBV2	.	many	TRBJ1-2	CASSDFGPSMGGYTF	TGTGCCAGCAGTGATTTCGGGCCGTCGATGGGCGGCTACACCTTC
TRBV6-1	TRBD2	many	TRBJ2-7	CASRRNSGSMGEQYF	TGTGCCAGCAGGAGAAATAGCGGGAGTATGGGAGAGCAGTACTTC
TRBV4-2	TRBD2	.	TRBJ2-1	CASSRGLAGGLWNEQFF	TGTGCCAGCAGCCGAGGACTAGCGGGGGGGCTATGGAATGAGCAGTTCTTC
TRBV3-1	TRBD2	many	TRBJ2-7	CASSQEGGGIEQYF	TGTGCCAGCAGCCAAGAAGGCGGGGGGATCGAGCAGTACTTC
TRBV11-3	TRBD2	.	TRBJ2-5	CASSLTSGGETQYF	TGTGCCAGCAGCTTAACTAGCGGGGGCGAGACCCAGTACTTC
TRBV27	TRBD2	many	TRBJ2-5	CASRVVLAGVETQYF	TGTGCCAGCAGGGTGGTGCTAGCGGGAGTAGAGACCCAGTACTTC